These 27 T cell receptor beta chains came from one sample sequenced in a study of graft-versus-host responses after intestinal transplantation. The repertoire was sequenced with immunoSEQ multiplex PCR; TCRdb's copy has only in-frame clones and lacks some. The sample has under 50,000 clones; approximately 95% are singletons. The sample was PBMCs, taken nearly 750 days after intestinal transplantation. All receptors derive from a human patient who received an intestinal transplant, so some T cells may come from the graft donor.

The genes are TRBV29-1 and TRBJ2-1; TRBD2 aligns across 9 bases. There are 16 residues in the CDR3. CDR1 and CDR2 (germline): SQVTM, ANQGSEA. Trimming removed 4 bases from V and 4 bases from J; junction bases left unmatched: 11. CDR3 sequence reads: CSVVHSGLADYNEQFF. Written as DNA, the CDR3 is TGCAGCGTTGTACATTCGGGACTAGCAGATTACAATGAGCAGTTCTTC.

The chain carries TRBV10-1 and TRBJ1-1; D might be TRBD1 (5 bases). CDR3 size: 14 residues. V lost 0 bases, J lost 1 base, and 6 bases lay in between. Germline CDR1 WNHNN, CDR2 SYGVQD (reference sequence). The CDR3 nucleotides read TGCGCCAGCAGTGAGTCGGGGGAGAACACTGAAGCTTTCTTT. Amino acid sequence: CASSESGENTEAFF.

In this sample, this clone turned up a few times. The rearrangement joins TRBV18 to TRBJ2-5; 7 bases are a match to TRBD1. V lost 0 bases and J lost 3; bases outside the gene matches: 4. Looked up from germline, CDR1 is KGHSH and CDR2 is LQKENI. The CDR3 covers 15 residues. The CDR3 is CASSPPAGTEETQYF. The CDR3 nucleotides are TGTGCCAGCTCACCACCCGCCGGGACAGAAGAGACCCAGTACTTC.

This sequence joins TRBV6-5 and TRBJ1-5; D is uncertain. The CDR3 runs 15 residues. CDR1 and CDR2 from the germline V gene are MNHEY and SVGAGI. The V end lost 0 bases, the J end lost 6 bases, and 12 bases lay between the germline ends. In DNA form, the CDR3 reads TGTGCCAGCAGTTACTCGCGGTCGGAGGCTCAGCCCCAGCATTTT. Protein product: CASSYSRSEAQPQHF.

The chain carries TRBV10-1 and TRBJ2-7; 8 bases fit TRBD1. The trim removed 4 bases at V and 3 bases at J, leaving 2 bases unmatched. The CDR3 is 13 residues long. The V gene's germline CDR1 is WNHNN and CDR2 SYGVQD (reference sequence). CDR3 residues: CASSGTGNYEQYF. CDR3 in DNA: TGCGCCAGCAGTGGGACAGGGAACTACGAGCAGTACTTC.

This chain joins TRBV2 and TRBJ1-1, with D perhaps TRBD1 (6 bases). Trimming stripped 8 bases from V and 1 base from J, with 23 bases between. The CDR3 is 17 residues long. CDR1 and CDR2 from the germline V gene are SNHLY and FYNNEI. CDR3 amino acids: CASYGSPGTRPNTEAFF. CDR3 nucleotide sequence: TGTGCCAGCTATGGATCCCCCGGGACAAGGCCGAACACTGAAGCTTTCTTT.

The chain links TRBV10-3 to TRBJ2-1; perhaps TRBD2 as D (5 bases). Germline CDR1 and CDR2: ENHRY and SYGVKD. CDR3 length: 14 residues. V dropped 0 bases and J dropped 6 bases, with 9 bases sitting between them. CDR3 region: CAISESGGPNEQFF. CDR3 bases: TGTGCCATCAGTGAGTCTGGAGGCCCCAATGAGCAGTTCTTC.

The rearrangement links TRBV29-1 to TRBJ2-7; D unresolved. Trimming took off 1 base at V and 0 bases at J, with 13 bases between the two ends. Germline V gene lookup returns CDR1 SQVTM and CDR2 ANQGSEA. The CDR3 spans 15 residues. The CDR3 loop reads CSVEVPGYASYEQYF. CDR3 DNA sequence: TGCAGCGTTGAAGTCCCGGGCTATGCCTCCTACGAGCAGTACTTC.

The V call is TRBV27, the J call TRBJ2-5, with D perhaps matching TRBD2 (8 bases). The CDR3 is 15 amino acids. The germline V gene encodes CDR1 MNHEY and CDR2 SMNVEV (reference sequence). Trimming took 7 bases from V and 5 from J, leaving 20 bases between them. This CDR3 is CASTSGGLAGETQYF. In DNA, the CDR3 is TGTGCCAGCACCTCAGGGGGTCTAGCGGGCGAGACCCAGTACTTC.

The count of this clone is one. The chain uses TRBV6-5 and TRBJ2-5; 7 bases line up with TRBD1. Trimming took 7 bases from V and 1 from J; bases not matched to a gene: 3. The CDR3 spans 13 residues. CDR1 and CDR2 from the germline V gene are MNHEY and SVGAGI. This CDR3 reads CASTDRVQETQYF. Here the CDR3 DNA reads TGTGCCAGCACCGACAGGGTCCAAGAGACCCAGTACTTC.

The rearrangement uses TRBV7-3 and TRBJ2-3; maybe TRBD2 (5 bases). The CDR3 contains 14 residues. Trimming shortened V by 3 bases and J by 3 bases, and 10 bases separated the two germline ends. CDR1 is SGHTA and CDR2 is FQGTGA in the germline V gene. This CDR3 reads CASSFLDSTDTQYF. DNA of the CDR3: TGTGCCAGCAGCTTTCTGGACTCAACAGATACGCAGTATTTT. Full variable domain (missing parts from reference TRBV7-3 and TRBJ2-3): GAGVSQTPSNKVTEKGKYVELRCDPISGHTALYWYRQSLGQGPEFLIYFQGTGAADDSGLPNDRFFAVRPEGSVSTLKIQRTERGDSAVYLCASSFLDSTDTQYFGPGTRLTVL.

CDR3 DNA sequence: TGTGCCAGCGCCGCTCTCTTAGACACAGGGCCCATCTATGGCTACACCTTC. As protein: CASAALLDTGPIYGYTF. The V and J genes are TRBV2 and TRBJ1-2; maybe TRBD1 (6 bases). V was shortened by 8 bases and J by 4 bases, with 26 bases between the two germline ends. CDR3 length equals 17 residues. Germline CDR1 SNHLY, CDR2 FYNNEI.

The chain joins TRBV7-2 to TRBJ2-7; D is undetermined. The length of the CDR3 is 19 residues. The germline V and J ends were trimmed by 5 bases and 7 bases, with 33 bases remaining between them. Germline CDR1 SGHTA, CDR2 FQGNSA. The CDR3 region is CASSPRVGMSVLASGEQYF. CDR3 in DNA: TGTGCCAGCAGCCCTAGGGTGGGGATGTCAGTGCTTGCCTCGGGTGAGCAGTACTTC.

V and J are TRBV6-6 and TRBJ2-7; unclear D gene. Germline CDR1 and CDR2: MNHNY and SVGAGI (reference sequence). The ends were cut back, 4 bases at V and 1 base at J, with 14 bases in the middle. CDR3 length: 15 amino acids. The CDR3 DNA reads as TGTGCCAGCAGTTCCACAGAAGCCCTTTCCTACGAGCAGTACTTC. Translating it yields CASSSTEALSYEQYF.

The CDR3 DNA reads as TGTGCCAGCAGTTACTCGTCCGACAGGGACTTCGGTGAGCAGTTCTTC. Translating it yields CASSYSSDRDFGEQFF. The J gene is TRBJ2-1, the V gene TRBV6-5; tentative D call: TRBD1 (7 bases). Germline CDR1 reads MNHEY; CDR2 reads SVGAGI. V was trimmed by 0 bases and J by 9 bases, leaving 18 bases between them. The CDR3 is 16 residues long.

This clone appeared a few times. The chain uses TRBV7-9 and TRBJ1-1; no clear D gene. Germline assignment: CDR1 SEHNR and CDR2 FQNEAQ (reference sequence). The ends were cut back, 3 bases at V and 2 bases at J, with 10 bases in the middle. This CDR3 has 14 amino acids. Here the CDR3 DNA reads TGTGCCAGCAGCTTTGCTGCTGATAACACTGAAGCTTTCTTT. The encoded protein is CASSFAADNTEAFF.

Remarks on this clone: Other nucleotide sequences from this sample produce the same CDR3. The chain links TRBV4-1 to TRBJ2-7; D remains ambiguous. The CDR3 totals 12 residues. The ends were cut back, 0 bases at V and 3 bases at J, with 3 bases in the middle. Germline CDR1 is MGHRA and CDR2 is YSYEKL. CDR3 sequence reads: CASSQEGYEQYF. CDR3 sequence (DNA): TGCGCCAGCAGCCAAGAAGGCTACGAGCAGTACTTC.

The chain employs TRBV19 and TRBJ1-5; 9 positions match TRBD1. V trimming: 5 bases; J trimming: 7 bases; junction bases outside the gene matches: 6. The germline CDR1 and CDR2 sequences are LNHDA and SQIVND (reference sequence). This CDR3 spans 14 amino acids. The CDR3 sequence: CASSRDRGEQPQHF. The CDR3 DNA is TGTGCCAGTAGTCGCGACAGGGGGGAACAGCCCCAGCATTTT.

J is TRBJ2-1 and V is TRBV18; weak D call: TRBD1 (5 bases). CDR1 and CDR2 (germline): KGHSH, LQKENI. This CDR3 is 14 amino acids long. The V and J ends lost 3 bases and 4 bases respectively, with 10 bases between them. The CDR3 protein is CASSPTQGYNEQFF. The CDR3, as DNA: TGTGCCAGCTCACCTACCCAGGGATACAATGAGCAGTTCTTC.

V and J are TRBV13 and TRBJ2-1; D remains unclear. In germline, CDR1 is PRHDT, CDR2 FYEKMQ (reference sequence). The ends were cut back, 0 bases at V and 0 bases at J, with 6 bases in the middle. There are 15 residues in the CDR3. The CDR3 DNA follows: TGTGCCAGCAGCTTAGGGGTAGTCTCCTACAATGAGCAGTTCTTC. This codes for CASSLGVVSYNEQFF.

This clone is a singleton in its sample. The V gene is TRBV5-1, the J gene TRBJ2-1, with 11 bases that match TRBD2. The trim removed 4 bases at V and 10 bases at J, leaving 7 bases unmatched. Germline V lookup: CDR1 SGHRS, CDR2 YFSETQ. The CDR3 runs 14 residues. The CDR3, as DNA: TGCGCCAGCAGCGCTGGGACTAGCGGAAAAGAGCAGTTCTTC. As protein: CASSAGTSGKEQFF.

The V call is TRBV9, the J call TRBJ1-2, with D unclear. The CDR3 has 13 amino acids. The V gene's germline CDR1 is SGDLS and CDR2 YYNGEE. V was pared by 0 bases and J by 3 bases, with 6 bases between. CDR3 loop: CASSVEDYYGYTF. The CDR3 nucleotides read TGTGCCAGCAGCGTAGAGGACTACTATGGCTACACCTTC.

J is TRBJ1-5 and V is TRBV7-6; a possible D gene is TRBD1 (5 bases). The V gene lost 1 base and the J gene lost 9 bases, with 10 bases spanning the gap. Germline values: CDR1 SGHVS, CDR2 FNYEAQ. The CDR3 totals 13 residues. As DNA, the CDR3 is TGTGCCAGCAGCTTAGAGGGGTGGGGGCCCCAGCATTTT. It translates to CASSLEGWGPQHF.

V usage is TRBV5-1 and J usage is TRBJ2-3, with D unresolved. The CDR3 length is 14 residues. V was cut by 0 bases and J by 2 bases, with 7 bases left in between. Germline assignment: CDR1 SGHRS and CDR2 YFSETQ. CDR3 in amino acids: CASSLAAITDTQYF. CDR3 sequence (DNA): TGCGCCAGCAGCTTGGCGGCGATCACAGATACGCAGTATTTT.

The chain recombines TRBV7-6 with TRBJ2-3, with D perhaps being TRBD1 or TRBD2 (5 bases each). The germline CDR1 and CDR2 sequences are SGHVS and FNYEAQ. V shed 5 bases and J shed 3 bases, with 15 bases lying between them. The CDR3 length is 15 residues. The CDR3 DNA reads as TGTGCCAGCAGCCCTAGTGGGACCCCTACAGATACGCAGTATTTT. It specifies CASSPSGTPTDTQYF.

This chain links TRBV10-3 with TRBJ2-4; 12 bases map to TRBD1. The germline CDR1 and CDR2 sequences are ENHRY and SYGVKD. This CDR3 has 17 amino acids. V shed 4 bases and J 5 bases; nucleotides not matched to a gene: 9. This chain's CDR3 is CAISAAPGQGAENIQYF. CDR3 in DNA: TGTGCCATCAGTGCGGCTCCGGGACAGGGGGCAGAAAACATTCAGTACTTC.

CDR3 amino acids: CASSLLENEQFF. CDR3 DNA sequence: TGTGCCAGCAGTTTACTCGAAAATGAGCAGTTCTTC. The rearrangement uses TRBV28 and TRBJ2-1; D remains ambiguous. The CDR3 totals 12 residues. Trimming stripped 2 bases from V and 7 bases from J, with 6 bases between. Germline-derived CDR1 and CDR2 are MDHEN and SYDVKM.